This TCR beta chain was recorded in a study of CD8+ T cells in alopecia areata. The V end was cut by 3 bases, the J end by 11 bases, with 11 bases between. The CDR3 totals 12 residues. The germline CDR1 and CDR2 sequences are GTSNPN and SVGIG (reference sequence). As concerns this clone: No antigen is known for it.

Stated treatment: oral pan-JAK inhibitor, 5-10 mg twice daily. Alopecia areata patients gave lesional scalp punch biopsies and peripheral blood samples. Study results and limitations: An increase in clonality over normal scalp was evident in lesional scalp, especially alopecia totalis/universalis.

RNA was isolated and reverse transcribed to cDNA, the sequencing template. The data were produced by immunoSEQ multiplex PCR, yet TCRdb's version contains in-frame clones alone and is incomplete. The repertoire consists of 200,000 to 250,000 clones, with around 57% occurring once and the leading ten covering roughly 1.5%. Specimen: CD4+ T cells sorted from blood, collected at week 4, from a patient treated with tofacitinib. The receptor was isolated from a human donor with alopecia areata. V is TRBV30 and J is TRBJ1-6, with D tentatively TRBD1 (6 bases). CDR3 sequence reads: CAWSRTAPPLHF. Here the CDR3 DNA reads TGTGCCTGGAGCCGGACAGCACCACCCCTCCACTTT.